Given below is one T cell receptor beta chain in context. The antigen remains undetermined. In the same sample, other DNA sequences code for this CDR3. This specimen comes from a study of shared clonotypes between healthy human individuals. Points from the study as a whole: Lower generation probabilities were found for non-shared clonotypes than for those shared by all four donors.

V was shortened by 0 bases and J by 4 bases, with 6 bases between the two germline ends. The CDR3 totals 13 residues. In germline, CDR1 is SGHRS, CDR2 YFSETQ. Division of CD4+ cells produced a CD45RA+ naive subset and a CD45RA-negative memory subset. The repertoire was sequenced with immunoSEQ multiplex PCR; TCRdb's copy has only in-frame clones and lacks some. The sample includes 1,500,000 or so clones, around 98.5% of them seen just once. The TCR originated in a man aged 25-40 years in good health. Sequencing used naive CD4+ T cells sorted from blood. Subset denoted: CD45RA+ positively selected. This chain links TRBV5-1 with TRBJ2-3; D uncertain. CDR3 residues: CASSLVRSDTQYF. CDR3 DNA sequence: TGCGCCAGCAGCTTGGTTCGGTCAGATACGCAGTATTTT.